This T cell receptor beta chain was sequenced during a study of post-analysis software for immune sequencing data. Points from the study as a whole: Five or six TRBV segments were more frequent in patients than controls; TRBV5-6, TRBV5-1 and TRBV20-1 belonged to this group. The F measure placed samples prepared in the same batch into strongly shared clusters. Multiple sclerosis patients showed significantly lower normalized Chao1 diversity than controls did.

V trimming: 1 base; J trimming: 7 bases; junction bases outside the gene matches: 4. Germline values: CDR1 DFQATT, CDR2 SNEGSKA (reference sequence). The CDR3 has 12 amino acids. The TCR beta cDNA libraries contained unique molecular identifiers. Roughly 500,000 cDNA molecules were obtained from roughly 0.93 to 9.6 million T cells. TCRdb recomputed calls from the PCR reads with MiXCR, one row per CDR3 protein. Counted here are a few hundred thousand distinct CDR3 sequences, around 34% occurring once; the ten biggest clones make up 4.5% to 7.5%. As to this clonotype: Its specificity is not known. One base away lies a much larger clone, so this may be a sequencing read error.

This sequence originates from a girl aged 2-17 years with multiple sclerosis. Sequencing was performed on blood. The chain uses TRBV20-1 and TRBJ2-7, with 7 bases matching TRBD2. The CDR3: CSARGAAGEQYF. CDR3 DNA sequence: TGCAGTGCTAGAGGGGCAGCGGGGGAGCAGTACTTC.